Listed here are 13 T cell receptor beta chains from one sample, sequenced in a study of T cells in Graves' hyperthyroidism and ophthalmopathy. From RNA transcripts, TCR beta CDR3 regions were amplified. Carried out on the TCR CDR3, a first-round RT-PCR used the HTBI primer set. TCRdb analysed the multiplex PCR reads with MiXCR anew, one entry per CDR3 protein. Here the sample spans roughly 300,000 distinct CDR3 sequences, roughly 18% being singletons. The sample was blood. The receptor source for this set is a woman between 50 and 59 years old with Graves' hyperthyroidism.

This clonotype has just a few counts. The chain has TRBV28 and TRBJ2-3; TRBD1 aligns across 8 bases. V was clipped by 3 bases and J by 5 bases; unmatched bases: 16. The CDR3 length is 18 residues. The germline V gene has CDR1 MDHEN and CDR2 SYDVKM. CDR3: CASSFLQGQGAMGDTQYF. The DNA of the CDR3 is TGTGCCAGCAGTTTCCTCCAGGGGCAGGGGGCCATGGGAGATACGCAGTATTTT.

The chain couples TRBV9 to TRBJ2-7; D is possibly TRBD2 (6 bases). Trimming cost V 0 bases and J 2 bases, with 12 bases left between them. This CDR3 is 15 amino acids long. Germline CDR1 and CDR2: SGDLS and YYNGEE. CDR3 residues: CASSVGGTLPYEQYF. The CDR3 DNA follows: TGTGCCAGCAGCGTAGGTGGGACTCTTCCCTACGAGCAGTACTTC.

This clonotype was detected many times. CDR3 residues: CSARDLTGDPEKLFF. DNA for the CDR3: TGCAGTGCTAGAGATCTCACGGGAGACCCTGAAAAACTGTTTTTT. The chain joins TRBV20-1 to TRBJ1-4; no clear D gene. CDR1 is DFQATT and CDR2 is SNEGSKA in the germline V gene (reference sequence). The CDR3 loop spans 15 amino acids. V lost 0 bases and J 7 bases, leaving 15 bases between the germline ends.

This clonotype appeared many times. As DNA, the CDR3 is TGCGCCAGCAGCTTTAGTGGGGGGCCAGGAGATACGCAGTATTTT. This gives the protein CASSFSGGPGDTQYF. V is TRBV5-1 and J is TRBJ2-3; either TRBD1 or TRBD2 may fit D (6 bases each). Looked up from germline, CDR1 is SGHRS and CDR2 is YFSETQ. Trimming took 2 bases from V and 5 from J, leaving 15 bases between them. This CDR3 spans 15 amino acids.

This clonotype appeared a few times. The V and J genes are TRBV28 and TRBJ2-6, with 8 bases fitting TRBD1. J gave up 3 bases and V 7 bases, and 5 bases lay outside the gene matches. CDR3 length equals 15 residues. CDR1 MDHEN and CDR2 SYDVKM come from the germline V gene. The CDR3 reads CASNKQGGGANVLTF. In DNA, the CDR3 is TGTGCCAGCAACAAACAGGGGGGTGGGGCCAACGTCCTGACTTTC.

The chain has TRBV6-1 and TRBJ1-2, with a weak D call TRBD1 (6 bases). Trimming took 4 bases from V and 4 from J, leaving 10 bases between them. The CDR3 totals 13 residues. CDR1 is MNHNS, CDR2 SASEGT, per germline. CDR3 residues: CASSVDRLYGYTF. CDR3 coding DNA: TGTGCCAGCAGTGTCGACAGGCTCTATGGCTACACCTTC.

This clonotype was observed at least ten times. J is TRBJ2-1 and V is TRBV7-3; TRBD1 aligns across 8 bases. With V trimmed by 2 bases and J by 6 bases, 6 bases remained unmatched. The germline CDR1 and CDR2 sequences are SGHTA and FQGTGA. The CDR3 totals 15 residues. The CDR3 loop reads CASSLAGGSANEQFF. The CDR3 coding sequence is TGTGCCAGCAGCTTAGCAGGGGGCTCTGCCAATGAGCAGTTCTTC.

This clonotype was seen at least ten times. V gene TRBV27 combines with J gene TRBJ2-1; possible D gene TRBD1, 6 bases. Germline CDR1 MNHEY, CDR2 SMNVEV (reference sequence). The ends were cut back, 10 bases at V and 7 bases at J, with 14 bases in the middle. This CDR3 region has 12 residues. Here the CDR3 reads CATKGQWNEQFF. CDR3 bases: TGTGCCACCAAGGGACAATGGAATGAGCAGTTCTTC.

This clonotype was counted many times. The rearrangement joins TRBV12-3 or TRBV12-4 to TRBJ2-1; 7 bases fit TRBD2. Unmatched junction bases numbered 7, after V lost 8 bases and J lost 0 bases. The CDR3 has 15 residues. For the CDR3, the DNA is TGTGCCAGCCCTCGAGCGGGACCCTCCTACAATGAGCAGTTCTTC. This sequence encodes CASPRAGPSYNEQFF.

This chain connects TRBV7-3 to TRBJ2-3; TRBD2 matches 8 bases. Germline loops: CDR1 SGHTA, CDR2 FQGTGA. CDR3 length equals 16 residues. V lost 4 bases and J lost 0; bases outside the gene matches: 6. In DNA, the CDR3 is TGTGCCAGCAGCTCGGGGGGGCGGGGGAGCACAGATACGCAGTATTTT. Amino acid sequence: CASSSGGRGSTDTQYF.

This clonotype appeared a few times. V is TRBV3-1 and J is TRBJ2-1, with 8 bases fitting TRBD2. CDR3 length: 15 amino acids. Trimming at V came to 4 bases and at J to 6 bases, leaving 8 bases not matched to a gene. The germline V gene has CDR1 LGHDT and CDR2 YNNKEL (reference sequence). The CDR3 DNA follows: TGTGCCAGCAGCCGAGAATTAGCGGGAACCAATGAGCAGTTCTTC. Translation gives CASSRELAGTNEQFF.

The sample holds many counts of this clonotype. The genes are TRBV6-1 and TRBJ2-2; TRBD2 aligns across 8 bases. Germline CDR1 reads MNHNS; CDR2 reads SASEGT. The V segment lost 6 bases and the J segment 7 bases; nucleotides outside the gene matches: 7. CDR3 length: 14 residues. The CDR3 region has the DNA TGTGCCAGCAGACCGGGACTAGGCGTCGGGGAGCTGTTTTTT. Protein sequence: CASRPGLGVGELFF.

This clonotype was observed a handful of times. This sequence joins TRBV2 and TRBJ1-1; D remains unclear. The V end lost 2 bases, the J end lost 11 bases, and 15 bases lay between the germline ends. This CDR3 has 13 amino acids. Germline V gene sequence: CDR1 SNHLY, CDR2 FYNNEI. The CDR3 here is CASSEKVVGLAFF. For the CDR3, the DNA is TGTGCCAGCAGTGAAAAGGTAGTCGGGTTGGCTTTCTTT. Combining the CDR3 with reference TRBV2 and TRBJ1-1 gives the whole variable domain EPEVTQTPSHQVTQMGQEVILRCVPISNHLYFYWYRQILGQKVEFLVSFYNNEISEKSEIFDDQFSVERPDGSNFTLKIRSTKLEDSAMYFCASSEKVVGLAFFGQGTRLTVV.